The 26 T cell receptor beta chains in this list originate from one sample, sequenced in a study of T cell repertoires in cytomegalovirus infection. TCRdb re-derived calls from the reads in MiXCR, one entry per CDR3 protein. The sample lists roughly 90,000 distinct CDR3 sequences; 20% to 30% were seen once. What these receptors recognize is not known. The sample in question was CD8+ T cells from cultured PBMCs, obtained from culture after CMV antigen stimulation. Source of these receptors: a human donor in good health (CMV status not recorded). Some clones in this sample may be carry-over from other donors' samples.

This clonotype was counted only a few times. The chain combines TRBV28 with TRBJ1-1; weak D call: TRBD1 (6 bases). The CDR3 runs to 14 residues. V was shortened by 6 bases and J by 4 bases, with 15 bases between the two germline ends. Germline CDR1 and CDR2: MDHEN and SYDVKM. CDR3 amino acids: CASRYLQGPTEAFF. Written as DNA, the CDR3 is TGTGCCAGCAGGTACTTACAGGGACCCACTGAAGCTTTCTTT.

In this sample, this clonotype turned up a few times. V usage is TRBV12-3 or TRBV12-4 and J usage is TRBJ2-7; no firm D call. There are 12 residues in the CDR3. Trimming stripped 3 bases from V and 2 bases from J, with 5 bases between. The DNA for the CDR3 is TGTGCCAGCAGTTTCGGAACCTACGAGCAGTACTTC. This encodes CASSFGTYEQYF.

V is TRBV9 and J is TRBJ2-7; 9 bases match TRBD2. This CDR3 has 16 amino acids. Germline values: CDR1 SGDLS, CDR2 YYNGEE. With 0 bases clipped from V and 7 bases from J, the junction kept 11 bases outside the gene matches. CDR3 sequence (DNA): TGTGCCAGCAGCGTAGAAGGCGGGAGGGCCGGAGGGGAGCAGTACTTC. Its translation: CASSVEGGRAGGEQYF.

In the case of this clonotype: One junction end does not reproduce the germline sequence, and a read error may be involved. The V gene is TRBV20-1, the J gene TRBJ2-1; 7 positions agree with TRBD1. CDR3 length: 15 amino acids. In germline, CDR1 is DFQATT, CDR2 SNEGSKA (reference sequence). The CDR3 DNA follows: TGCAGTGCTAGAGATGACGCAGGGGGTCTAAATGAGCGGTTCTTC. This translates into CSARDDAGGLNERFF.

The rearrangement links TRBV12-3 or TRBV12-4 to TRBJ1-5; 7 positions agree with TRBD1. The ends lost 4 bases at V and 0 bases at J; junction bases unmatched: 0. The CDR3 runs 14 residues. The CDR3 protein is CASSWTGSNQPQHF. CDR3 nucleotide sequence: TGTGCCAGCAGTTGGACAGGTAGCAATCAGCCCCAGCATTTT.

The V and J genes are TRBV3-1 and TRBJ1-2, with 7 nucleotides matching TRBD1. The trim removed 6 bases at V and 3 bases at J, leaving 10 bases unmatched. The CDR3 covers 15 residues. Germline values: CDR1 LGHDT, CDR2 YNNKEL (reference sequence). CDR3 protein: CASSLDRMLDYGYTF. CDR3 DNA: TGTGCCAGCAGTCTGGACAGGATGTTGGACTATGGCTACACCTTC.

This clonotype was counted at least ten times. The chain is built from TRBV28 and TRBJ1-5; 7 bases fit TRBD1. J gave up 4 bases and V 1 base, and 4 bases lay outside the gene matches. Germline CDR1 MDHEN, CDR2 SYDVKM. The CDR3 covers 15 residues. Written as DNA, the CDR3 is TGTGCCAGCAGTTTATACCGGGACAGTAATCAGCCCCAGCATTTT. The encoded protein is CASSLYRDSNQPQHF.

This clonotype was found many times. CDR3 residues: CASSLEAALSVETQYF. The CDR3 nucleotides read TGTGCCAGCAGCTTAGAAGCGGCCCTTAGCGTGGAGACCCAGTACTTC. The rearrangement uses TRBV7-8 and TRBJ2-5; TRBD2 might be the D (5 bases). Trimming took off 1 base at V and 5 bases at J, with 17 bases between the two ends. Germline assignment: CDR1 SGHVS and CDR2 FQNEAQ. CDR3 length: 16 residues.

This clonotype appeared many times. The genes are TRBV19 and TRBJ1-5; D remains unclear. The length of the CDR3 is 16 residues. V was trimmed by 2 bases and J by 2 bases, leaving 13 bases between them. Germline CDR1 reads LNHDA; CDR2 reads SQIVND (reference sequence). CDR3 bases: TGTGCCAGTAGTATATTTCAGACCATAGGCAATCAGCCCCAGCATTTT. Translation gives CASSIFQTIGNQPQHF.

There are a few counts of this clonotype. The chain joins TRBV5-1 to TRBJ1-1; D possibly corresponds to TRBD1 (5 bases). The CDR3 has 17 amino acids. CDR1 and CDR2 (germline): SGHRS, YFSETQ. Trimming took off 4 bases at V and 1 base at J, with 20 bases between the two ends. For the CDR3, the DNA is TGCGCCAGCAGCCGGGCTCTCGGGGGGGGTTGGAACACTGAAGCTTTCTTT. This codes for CASSRALGGGWNTEAFF.

This clonotype was picked up many times. This chain links TRBV28 with TRBJ2-1; possible D gene TRBD1, 6 bases. The V gene lost 2 bases and the J gene lost 7 bases, with 12 bases spanning the gap. The CDR3 totals 14 residues. Germline V gene lookup returns CDR1 MDHEN and CDR2 SYDVKM. The CDR3 coding sequence is TGTGCCAGCAGTTTACAGGGGTGGGGGAATGAGCAGTTCTTC. This translates into CASSLQGWGNEQFF.

This clonotype turned up a few times. This chain uses TRBV12-3 or TRBV12-4 with TRBJ2-1; the match to TRBD2 covers 9 bases. Trimming cost V 1 base and J 7 bases; bases outside gene matches: 8. The CDR3 runs 16 residues. The CDR3 reads CASSLGLAGSVNEQFF. The CDR3 DNA is TGTGCCAGCAGTTTAGGCCTAGCGGGGAGCGTTAATGAGCAGTTCTTC.

This clonotype was seen only a few times. This chain joins TRBV12-3 or TRBV12-4 and TRBJ2-2, with 8 positions matching TRBD1. The CDR3 is made up of 18 amino acids. Trimming took 5 bases from V and 0 from J; bases not matched to a gene: 11. The CDR3 reads CASSGGSPGQANTGELFF. DNA of the CDR3: TGTGCCAGCAGTGGGGGTAGCCCGGGACAGGCGAACACCGGGGAGCTGTTTTTT.

Ten or more counts support this clonotype. V gene TRBV5-4 combines with J gene TRBJ2-3; 9 bases match TRBD2. This CDR3 is built from 17 residues. The V gene's germline CDR1 is SGHNT and CDR2 YYREEE (reference sequence). Germline trimming cut 0 bases from V and 3 bases from J; bases unmatched to any gene: 8. Here the CDR3 reads CASSLDMWLAGTDTQYF. DNA of the CDR3: TGTGCCAGCAGCTTGGATATGTGGCTAGCGGGGACAGATACGCAGTATTTT.

This sequence joins TRBV7-6 and TRBJ2-7; 9 nucleotides match TRBD1. The CDR3 totals 14 residues. The V and J ends lost 1 base and 6 bases, in that order; junction bases with no gene match: 4. CDR1 is SGHVS and CDR2 is FNYEAQ in the germline V gene. The CDR3 sequence: CASSLGTGAGEQYF. CDR3 DNA: TGTGCCAGCAGCTTAGGGACAGGGGCAGGCGAGCAGTACTTC.

The V call is TRBV12-3 or TRBV12-4, the J call TRBJ2-1; 11 positions match TRBD2. The V segment lost 1 base and the J segment 12 bases; nucleotides outside the gene matches: 14. The CDR3 is made up of 17 amino acids. CDR3 DNA: TGTGCCAGCAGTTTAGAGGGGGGGGCTAGCGGGAGGATGGGGCAGTTCTTC. It is translated as CASSLEGGASGRMGQFF.

This clonotype was recorded many times. V is TRBV19 and J is TRBJ2-7, with TRBD1 as a possible D gene (6 bases). Trimming took 3 bases from V and 3 from J, leaving 15 bases between them. Germline CDR1 LNHDA, CDR2 SQIVND (reference sequence). The CDR3 extends over 15 amino acids. The CDR3 DNA reads TGTGCCAGTAGTATTCGGGACACCTCTCACTACGAGCAGTACTTC. Encoded protein: CASSIRDTSHYEQYF.

This clonotype was picked up many times. The gene calls are TRBV6-1 and TRBJ1-1, with D perhaps matching TRBD1 (5 bases). The CDR3 runs 14 residues. The V and J ends lost 6 bases and 3 bases respectively, with 14 bases between them. CDR1 is MNHNS, CDR2 SASEGT, per germline. The CDR3 DNA reads TGTGCCAGCAGGCGCAGGGACGGGGACACTGAAGCTTTCTTT. This sequence encodes CASRRRDGDTEAFF.

This clonotype is labeled as large. This chain links TRBV28 with TRBJ1-5, with a possible D match to TRBD1 (6 bases). Per germline, CDR1 MDHEN and CDR2 SYDVKM. The CDR3 runs to 15 residues. V lost 6 bases and J lost 0, with 12 bases in between. The CDR3 sequence: CASSPLQGSNQPQHF. For the CDR3, the DNA is TGTGCCAGCAGCCCTTTACAGGGTAGCAATCAGCCCCAGCATTTT.

CDR3 sequence (DNA): TGCGCCAGCAGCGCGGGACAGGAAATCTCTGGGGCCAACGTCCTGACTTTC. This translates into CASSAGQEISGANVLTF. This sequence joins TRBV5-1 and TRBJ2-6, with TRBD1 identical over 8 bases. Germline V lookup: CDR1 SGHRS, CDR2 YFSETQ. There are 17 residues in the CDR3. The junction had 6 bases not matched to a gene; V was cut back by 4 bases and J by 0 bases.

This clonotype was observed at least ten times. The V and J genes are TRBV7-9 and TRBJ1-2, with 7 bases aligning to TRBD1. The CDR3 is 15 amino acids. Trimming at V came to 3 bases and at J to 7 bases, leaving 11 bases not matched to a gene. Germline V gives CDR1 SEHNR, CDR2 FQNEAQ (reference sequence). In DNA form, the CDR3 reads TGTGCCAGCAGCTTGACCGACAGGGAGATAGGTGGCTACACCTTC. This translates into CASSLTDREIGGYTF.

The V gene is TRBV19, the J gene TRBJ2-7, with 7 bases fitting TRBD1. V lost 3 bases and J lost 0; bases outside the gene matches: 5. Per germline, CDR1 LNHDA and CDR2 SQIVND (reference sequence). The CDR3 contains 15 residues. The DNA of the CDR3 is TGTGCCAGTAGTATGTTGTCAGGGGGCTCCTACGAGCAGTACTTC. Translating it yields CASSMLSGGSYEQYF.

This clonotype was seen at least ten times. The chain has TRBV7-2 and TRBJ2-2, with D unclear. Germline values: CDR1 SGHTA, CDR2 FQGNSA. V lost 2 bases and J 0 bases, leaving 10 bases between the germline ends. The CDR3 extends over 16 amino acids. CDR3 sequence: CASSLRINANTGELFF. CDR3 nucleotide sequence: TGTGCCAGCAGCTTAAGGATCAACGCGAACACCGGGGAGCTGTTTTTT.

This clonotype has just one count. The V gene is TRBV6-2 or TRBV6-3, the J gene TRBJ2-7, with TRBD2 matching over 13 bases. The CDR3 consists of 17 residues. With V trimmed by 6 bases and J by 2 bases, 10 bases remained unmatched. Germline V gene data show CDR1 as MNHEY and CDR2 as SVGEGT. The CDR3 reads CASRTPWTSGSTYEQYF. CDR3 in DNA: TGTGCCAGCAGGACCCCTTGGACTAGCGGGAGCACCTACGAGCAGTACTTC.

There are a few counts of this clonotype. The chain uses TRBV6-2 or TRBV6-3 and TRBJ2-7; 13 nucleotides align to TRBD2. CDR3 length: 18 amino acids. Germline-derived CDR1 and CDR2 are MNHEY and SVGEGT. J gave up 8 bases and V 2 bases, and 15 bases lay outside the gene matches. The CDR3 spells CASSYPPGTSGAQGKQYF. The CDR3, as DNA: TGTGCCAGCAGTTACCCACCCGGGACTAGCGGGGCCCAAGGGAAGCAGTACTTC.

This clonotype has a count of ten or more. V usage is TRBV7-9 and J usage is TRBJ2-7, with D perhaps given as TRBD1 or TRBD2 (5 bases each). Germline V lookup: CDR1 SEHNR, CDR2 FQNEAQ (reference sequence). V lost 8 bases and J 1 base, leaving 12 bases between the germline ends. The CDR3 spans 13 residues. Here the CDR3 DNA reads TGTGCCAGCCGGAGGACACCTTCCTACGAGCAGTACTTC. It specifies CASRRTPSYEQYF.